Listed below are T cell receptor beta chains from one sample, sequenced in a study of cytomegalovirus exposure and HLA in healthy donors. Profiled with immunoSEQ multiplex PCR; TCRdb holds only in-frame clones, not every one. The repertoire holds some 150,000 clones, with about two thirds as singletons. The specimen sequenced was PBMCs. Receptors were obtained from a man in his 60s in good health and CMV-seronegative. Each CDR3 is given with its conserved first and last residue. The D gene is left open where the match is weak. Not every row has a clone size; where given, it reads once, few, many or a size class.

J | D | V | size | CDR3 | DNA
TRBJ2-3 | - | TRBV30 | - | CAWSVSGSTDTQYF | TGTGCCTGGAGTGTATCCGGGAGCACAGATACGCAGTATTTT
TRBJ1-1 | - | TRBV28 | few | CASSPGMNTEAFF | TGTGCCAGCAGTCCCGGTATGAACACTGAAGCTTTCTTT
TRBJ2-7 | TRBD1 | TRBV5-1 | few | CASSLDARQGARYEQYF | TGCGCCAGCAGCTTGGACGCCCGACAGGGGGCGCGGTACGAGCAGTACTTC
TRBJ1-1 | TRBD1 | TRBV29-1 | few | CSVAGQTNTEAFF | TGCAGCGTTGCGGGACAGACAAACACTGAAGCTTTCTTT
TRBJ2-7 | TRBD1 | TRBV19 | few | CASSRDRAYEQYF | TGTGCCAGTAGTAGGGACAGGGCCTACGAGCAGTACTTC
TRBJ2-5 | - | TRBV29-1 | - | CSVEAGETQYF | TGCAGCGTTGAAGCTGGCGAGACCCAGTACTTC
TRBJ2-2 | TRBD2 | TRBV19 | - | CASSMLAGDPGELFF | TGTGCCAGTAGTATGCTAGCGGGAGACCCCGGGGAGCTGTTTTTT
TRBJ2-3 | - | TRBV7-9 | few | CASSFAGQLTDTQYF | TGTGCCAGCAGCTTTGCGGGACAGTTAACAGATACGCAGTATTTT
TRBJ1-4 | - | TRBV25-1 | - | CASSEARGEKLFF | TGTGCCAGCAGTGAGGCCCGGGGTGAAAAACTGTTTTTT
TRBJ2-2 | TRBD2 | TRBV7-9 | - | CASSPPREHGELFF | TGTGCCAGCAGCCCCCCGCGGGAGCACGGGGAGCTGTTTTTT
TRBJ2-5 | TRBD2 | TRBV19 | - | CASSIGGTIQETQYF | TGTGCCAGTAGTATAGGTGGGACTATACAAGAGACCCAGTACTTC